What follows is one TCR beta chain and its context. Its antigen remains unidentified. Assay: immunoSEQ multiplex PCR; the TCRdb copy retains only in-frame clones and omits some. The sample shows around 160,000 clones, roughly 94% of them seen only once. The CDR3 has 14 residues. J lost 5 bases, V lost 10 bases, and 8 bases had no gene match. CDR1 SNHLY and CDR2 FYNNEI come from the germline V gene. This entry comes from a study of T cell responses to AZD1222 COVID-19 vaccine. Study at large: The analysis combined second doses at about 4 or about 12 weeks.

Study-wide findings and caveats: Just six AZD1222 recipients were seropositive at baseline. Per reports, nearly half of all spike-specific TCRs target regions that are unmutated in variants. Researchers took repertoire samples only after the peak T cell response had come.

The origin of this receptor is an adult in good health. Source: peripheral blood, taken on day 0 of AZD1222 vaccination. V is TRBV2 and J is TRBJ1-5; 10 bases agree with TRBD1. The CDR3 sequence: CAISTGTGDQPQHF. The CDR3, as DNA: TGTGCCATCTCGACCGGGACAGGGGATCAGCCCCAGCATTTT.